The subject of this entry is one TCR beta chain. There are 14 residues in the CDR3. The V end was cut by 5 bases, the J end by 3 bases, with 14 bases between. Germline V gives CDR1 SGHVS, CDR2 FQNEAQ. From the RT-PCR reads, TCRdb called clonotypes with MiXCR, one entry per CDR3 protein. The sample carries 920,000 or so distinct CDR3 sequences, under 20% recorded once. This sample is drawn from a study of patients and donors after allogeneic stem cell transplantation. The J gene is TRBJ2-7, the V gene TRBV7-8, with D perhaps matching TRBD2 (5 bases). Sequenced material: blood, either unsorted or a sorted T cell fraction (not recorded which). The sequence was obtained from a human donor who was either an allogeneic HSCT recipient or a stem cell or donor lymphocyte infusion donor (not recorded which). It is not recorded whose cells these are; they may come from a transplant donor. The CDR3 coding sequence is TGTGCCAGCAGCAGAGCGGACGGGCACTACGAGCAGTACTTC. This gives the protein CASSRADGHYEQYF. The full variable domain, with the rest looked up from reference TRBV7-8 and TRBJ2-7, is GAGVSQSPRYKVAKRGQDVALRCDPISGHVSLFWYQQALGQGPEFLTYFQNEAQLDKSGLPSDRFFAERPEGSVSTLKIQRTQQEDSAVYLCASSRADGHYEQYFGPGTRLTVT.